The present TCR beta chain was sequenced within a study of cytomegalovirus exposure and HLA in healthy donors. Trimming removed 6 bases from V and 10 bases from J; junction bases left unmatched: 7. The CDR3 is 15 amino acids. CDR1 LNHDA and CDR2 SQIVND come from the germline V gene (reference sequence). The PCR had 60 Vbeta and 13 Jbeta primers. Using immunoSEQ multiplex PCR, the repertoire was profiled, and TCRdb retains in-frame clones only, with some absent. The sample shows 130,000 to 150,000 clones, around 86% of them seen only once. The J gene is TRBJ2-1, the V gene TRBV19; 15 bases map to TRBD2. The sequence was obtained from a woman in her 30s in good health and CMV-seronegative. The sequencing sample was made of PBMCs. As DNA, the CDR3 is TGTGCCAGTAGCGGACTAGCGGGAGGGCCTTACGAGCAGTTCTTC. This sequence encodes CASSGLAGGPYEQFF.